A selection of T cell receptor beta chains follows, all from one sample in a study of shared clonotypes between healthy human individuals. Sequencing was performed with immunoSEQ multiplex PCR; in TCRdb, only in-frame clones are kept and a portion is missing. The repertoire holds millions of clones, with about 92% as singletons. The sequenced sample was naive CD4+ T cells sorted from blood. These receptors were taken from a man between 18 and 29 years old in good health. Each CDR3 is given with its conserved first and last residue. The D gene is left open where the match is weak. Size is stated for part of the rows, as once, few or many counts, or as a class when the clone is expanded.

d_gene | abundance | j_gene | v_gene | CDR3nt | CDR3aa
TRBD1 | . | TRBJ2-1 | TRBV2 | TGTGCCAGCACCCGGGACAGCCTTCGCAATGAGCAGTTCTTC | CASTRDSLRNEQFF
. | . | TRBJ1-3 | TRBV19 | TGTGCCAGTAGTATTCACGGAGACTCTGGAAACACCATATATTTT | CASSIHGDSGNTIYF
. | once | TRBJ1-5 | TRBV2 | TGTGCCAGCAGTGATTACAGTTTTAGCAATCAGCCCCAGCATTTT | CASSDYSFSNQPQHF
. | . | TRBJ2-3 | TRBV6-5 | TGTGCCAGCAGTTACTCGGGGGGTCGCACAGATACGCAGTATTTT | CASSYSGGRTDTQYF
. | . | TRBJ2-7 | TRBV30 | TGTGCCTGGACTACAGGGTATCCAGCCGAGCAGTACTTC | CAWTTGYPAEQYF
TRBD1 | . | TRBJ1-2 | TRBV27 | TGTGCCAGCAGCTTACAGGGGGCGAGGGGCTACACCTTC | CASSLQGARGYTF
. | . | TRBJ1-1 | TRBV7-9 | TGTGCCAGCAGCTCCAGGGACCCCGTCCCGAACACTGAAGCTTTCTTT | CASSSRDPVPNTEAFF
TRBD1 | . | TRBJ2-3 | TRBV29-1 | TGCAGCGTCGTCCCCCCTCAGGGGGCGAGCACAGATACGCAGTATTTT | CSVVPPQGASTDTQYF
TRBD1 | . | TRBJ2-7 | TRBV25-1 | TGTGCCAGCAGAAAAGACAGGGGGTTCACCTACGAGCAGTACTTC | CASRKDRGFTYEQYF
. | . | TRBJ1-5 | TRBV6-1 | TGTGCCAGCACTCCCGGGACCGGCAATCAGCCCCAGCATTTT | CASTPGTGNQPQHF